This record concerns one T cell receptor (beta chain) sequence. These data are taken from a study of cytomegalovirus exposure and HLA in healthy donors. Sequencing was performed with immunoSEQ multiplex PCR; in TCRdb, only in-frame clones are kept and a portion is missing. Here the sample spans 250,000 to 400,000 clones, roughly 90% being singletons. The CDR3 extends over 13 amino acids. The germline V gene encodes CDR1 MNHNS and CDR2 SASEGT. The germline V and J ends were trimmed by 5 bases and 4 bases, with 11 bases remaining between them. The TCR sequence derives from a man aged 30 to 45 in good health and CMV-seronegative. What was sequenced was PBMCs. The V and J genes are TRBV6-1 and TRBJ2-5; D might be TRBD1 (6 bases). The CDR3 reads CASSPRTVETQYF. The CDR3 bases are TGTGCCAGCAGTCCGCGGACAGTAGAGACCCAGTACTTC.